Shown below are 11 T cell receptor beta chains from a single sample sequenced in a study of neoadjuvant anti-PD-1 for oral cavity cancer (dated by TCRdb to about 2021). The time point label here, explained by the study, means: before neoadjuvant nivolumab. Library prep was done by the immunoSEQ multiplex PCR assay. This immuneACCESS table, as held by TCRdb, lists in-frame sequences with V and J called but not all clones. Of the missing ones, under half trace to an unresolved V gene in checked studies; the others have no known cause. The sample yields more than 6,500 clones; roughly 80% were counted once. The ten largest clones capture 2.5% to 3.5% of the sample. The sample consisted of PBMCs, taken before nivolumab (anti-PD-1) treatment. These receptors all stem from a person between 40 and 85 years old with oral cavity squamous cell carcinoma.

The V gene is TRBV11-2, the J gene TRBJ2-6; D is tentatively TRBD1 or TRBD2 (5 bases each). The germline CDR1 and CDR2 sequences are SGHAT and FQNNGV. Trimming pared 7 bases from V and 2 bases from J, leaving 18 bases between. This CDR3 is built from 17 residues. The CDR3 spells CASTRRWGSTGANVLTF. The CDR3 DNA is TGTGCCAGCACCCGGAGGTGGGGGAGCACTGGGGCCAACGTCCTGACTTTC.

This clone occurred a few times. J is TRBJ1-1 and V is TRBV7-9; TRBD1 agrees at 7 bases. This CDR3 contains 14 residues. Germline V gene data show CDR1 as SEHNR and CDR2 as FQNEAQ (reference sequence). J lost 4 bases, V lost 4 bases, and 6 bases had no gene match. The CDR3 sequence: CASSWGQISTEAFF. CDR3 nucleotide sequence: TGTGCCAGCAGCTGGGGACAGATCAGCACTGAAGCTTTCTTT. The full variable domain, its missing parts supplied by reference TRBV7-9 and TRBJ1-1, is DTGVSQNPRHKITKRGQNVTFRCDPISEHNRLYWYRQTLGQGPEFLTYFQNEAQLEKSRLLSDRFSAERPKGSFSTLEIQRTEQGDSAMYLCASSWGQISTEAFFGQGTRLTVV.

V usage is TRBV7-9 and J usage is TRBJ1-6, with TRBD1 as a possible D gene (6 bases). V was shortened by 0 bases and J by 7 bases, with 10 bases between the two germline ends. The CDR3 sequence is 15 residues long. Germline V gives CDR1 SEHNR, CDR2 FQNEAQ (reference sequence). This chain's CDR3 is CASSLARGGNSPLHF. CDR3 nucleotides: TGTGCCAGCAGCTTAGCCAGGGGAGGAAATTCACCCCTCCACTTT.

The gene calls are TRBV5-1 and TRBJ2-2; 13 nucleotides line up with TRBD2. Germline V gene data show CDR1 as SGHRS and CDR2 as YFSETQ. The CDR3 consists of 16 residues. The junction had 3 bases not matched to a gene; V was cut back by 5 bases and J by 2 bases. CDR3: CASSTSGGANTGELFF. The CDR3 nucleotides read TGCGCCAGCAGTACTAGCGGGGGGGCCAACACCGGGGAGCTGTTTTTT. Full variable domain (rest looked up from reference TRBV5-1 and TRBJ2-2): KAGVTQTPRYLIKTRGQQVTLSCSPISGHRSVSWYQQTPGQGLQFLFEYFSETQRNKGNFPGRFSGRQFSNSRSEMNVSTLELGDSALYLCASSTSGGANTGELFFGEGSRLTVL.

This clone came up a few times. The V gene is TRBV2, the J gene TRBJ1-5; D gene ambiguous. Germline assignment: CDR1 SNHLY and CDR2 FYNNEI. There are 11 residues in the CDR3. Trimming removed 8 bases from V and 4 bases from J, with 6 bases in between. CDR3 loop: CASAWNQPQHF. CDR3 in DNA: TGTGCCAGCGCGTGGAATCAGCCCCAGCATTTT.

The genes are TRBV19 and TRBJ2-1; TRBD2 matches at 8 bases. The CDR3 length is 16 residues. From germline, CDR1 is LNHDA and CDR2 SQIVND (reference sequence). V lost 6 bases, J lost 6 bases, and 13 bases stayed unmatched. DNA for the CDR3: TGTGCCAGTAGCCCTGGGCGGGGGGCCGTGGGCAATGAGCAGTTCTTC. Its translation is CASSPGRGAVGNEQFF.

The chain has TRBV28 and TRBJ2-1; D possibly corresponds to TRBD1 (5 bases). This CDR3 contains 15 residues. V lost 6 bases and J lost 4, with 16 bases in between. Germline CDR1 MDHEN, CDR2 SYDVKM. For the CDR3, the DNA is TGTGCCAGCAGAAGTAAGCCCGACAGATACAATGAGCAGTTCTTC. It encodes CASRSKPDRYNEQFF.

This CDR3 reads CASSLEPGTVNSPLHF. The DNA for the CDR3 is TGTGCCAGCAGCTTAGAGCCCGGGACAGTTAATTCACCCCTCCACTTT. The gene calls are TRBV7-2 and TRBJ1-6; 7 nucleotides match TRBD1. V lost 1 base to trimming and J lost 6 bases; unmatched junction nucleotides: 6. The V gene's germline CDR1 is SGHTA and CDR2 FQGNSA. The CDR3 is made up of 16 amino acids.

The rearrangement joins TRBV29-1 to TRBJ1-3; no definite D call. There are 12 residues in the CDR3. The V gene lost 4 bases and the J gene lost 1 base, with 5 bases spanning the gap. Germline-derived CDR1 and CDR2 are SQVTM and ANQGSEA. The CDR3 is CSVVGSGNTIYF. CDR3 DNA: TGCAGCGTTGTGGGTTCTGGAAACACCATATATTTT.

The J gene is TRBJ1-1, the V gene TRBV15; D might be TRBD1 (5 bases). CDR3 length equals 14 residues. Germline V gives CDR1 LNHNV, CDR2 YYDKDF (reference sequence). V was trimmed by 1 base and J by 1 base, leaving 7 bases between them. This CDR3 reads CATSRGRANTEAFF. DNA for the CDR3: TGTGCCACCAGCAGAGGCAGGGCGAACACTGAAGCTTTCTTT.

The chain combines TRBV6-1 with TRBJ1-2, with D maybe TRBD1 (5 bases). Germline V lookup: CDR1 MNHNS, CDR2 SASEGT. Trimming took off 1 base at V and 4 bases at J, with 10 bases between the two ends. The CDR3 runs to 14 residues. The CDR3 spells CASSEGQGSYGYTF. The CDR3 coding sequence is TGTGCCAGCAGTGAAGGCCAGGGATCCTATGGCTACACCTTC.